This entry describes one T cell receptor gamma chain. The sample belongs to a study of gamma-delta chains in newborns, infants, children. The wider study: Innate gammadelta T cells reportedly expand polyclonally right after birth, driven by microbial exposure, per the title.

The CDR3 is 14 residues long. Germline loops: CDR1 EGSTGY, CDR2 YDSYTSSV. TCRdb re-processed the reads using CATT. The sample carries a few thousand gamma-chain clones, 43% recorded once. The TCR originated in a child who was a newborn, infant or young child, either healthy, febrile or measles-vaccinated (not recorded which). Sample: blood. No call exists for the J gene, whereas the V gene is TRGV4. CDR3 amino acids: CATWEPQFYYKRLF. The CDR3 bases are TGTGCCACCTGGGAGCCGCAATTTTATTATAAGAGACTCTTT.